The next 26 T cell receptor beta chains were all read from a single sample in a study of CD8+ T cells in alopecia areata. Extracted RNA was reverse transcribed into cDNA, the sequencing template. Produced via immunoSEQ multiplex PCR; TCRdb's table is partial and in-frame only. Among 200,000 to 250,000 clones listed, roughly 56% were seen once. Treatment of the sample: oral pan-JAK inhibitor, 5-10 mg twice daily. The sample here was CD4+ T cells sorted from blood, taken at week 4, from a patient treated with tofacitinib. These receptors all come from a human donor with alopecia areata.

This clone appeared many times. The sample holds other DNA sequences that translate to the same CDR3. The CDR3 here is CASSGSYEQYF. Here the CDR3 DNA reads TGTGCCAGCAGTGGGTCCTACGAGCAGTACTTC. The chain recombines TRBV2 with TRBJ2-7; unclear D gene. This CDR3 is built from 11 residues. V was shortened by 4 bases and J by 1 base, with 2 bases between the two germline ends. Germline loops: CDR1 SNHLY, CDR2 FYNNEI.

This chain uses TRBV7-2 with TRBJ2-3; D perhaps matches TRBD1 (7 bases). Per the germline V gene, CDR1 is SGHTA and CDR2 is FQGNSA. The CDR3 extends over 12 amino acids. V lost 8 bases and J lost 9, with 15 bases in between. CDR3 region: CASAPGGLTQYF. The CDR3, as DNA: TGTGCCAGCGCTCCAGGGGGGTTGACGCAGTATTTT. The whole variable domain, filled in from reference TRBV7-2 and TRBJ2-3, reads GAGVSQSPSNKVTEKGKDVELRCDPISGHTALYWYRQSLGQGLEFLIYFQGNSAPDKSGLPSDRFSAERTGGSVSTLTIQRTQQEDSAVYLCASAPGGLTQYFGPGTRLTVL.

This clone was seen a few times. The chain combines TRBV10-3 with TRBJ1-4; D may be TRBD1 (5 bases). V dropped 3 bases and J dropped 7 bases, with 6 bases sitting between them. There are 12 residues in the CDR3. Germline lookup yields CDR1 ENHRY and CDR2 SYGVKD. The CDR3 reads CAISERGEKLFF. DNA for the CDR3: TGTGCCATCAGTGAAAGGGGTGAAAAACTGTTTTTT.

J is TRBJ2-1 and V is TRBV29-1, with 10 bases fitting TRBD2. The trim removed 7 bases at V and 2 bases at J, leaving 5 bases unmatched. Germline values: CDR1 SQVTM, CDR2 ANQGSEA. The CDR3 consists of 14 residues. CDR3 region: CSAILAGTYNEQFF. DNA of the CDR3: TGCAGCGCTATACTAGCGGGGACCTACAATGAGCAGTTCTTC.

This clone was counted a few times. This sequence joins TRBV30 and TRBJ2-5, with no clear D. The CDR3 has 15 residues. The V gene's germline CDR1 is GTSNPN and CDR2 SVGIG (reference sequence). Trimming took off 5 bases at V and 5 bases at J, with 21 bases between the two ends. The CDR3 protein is CAWDKGMKWGETQYF. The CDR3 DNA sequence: TGTGCCTGGGATAAAGGGATGAAATGGGGTGAGACCCAGTACTTC.

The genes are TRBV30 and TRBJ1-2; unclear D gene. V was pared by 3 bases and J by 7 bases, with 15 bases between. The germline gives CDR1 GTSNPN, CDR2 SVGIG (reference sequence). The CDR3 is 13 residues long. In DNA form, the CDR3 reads TGTGCCTGGAGCGTAGTGGGCCCCGTTGGCTACACCTTC. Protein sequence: CAWSVVGPVGYTF.

The CDR3 sequence: CSVIGGQGSLIEQYF. CDR3 DNA sequence: TGCAGCGTCATCGGAGGACAGGGGTCGCTTATCGAGCAGTACTTC. This chain joins TRBV29-1 and TRBJ2-7, with 9 bases identical to TRBD1. From germline, CDR1 is SQVTM and CDR2 ANQGSEA. After removal of 6 bases from V and 6 bases from J, the junction contained 15 bases not matched to a gene. The CDR3 contains 15 residues.

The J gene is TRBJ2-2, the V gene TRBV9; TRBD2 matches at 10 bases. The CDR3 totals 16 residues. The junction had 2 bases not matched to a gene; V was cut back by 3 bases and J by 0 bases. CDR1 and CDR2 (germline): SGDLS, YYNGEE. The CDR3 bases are TGTGCCAGCAGCGGAACTAGCGGGGCGAACACCGGGGAGCTGTTTTTT. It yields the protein CASSGTSGANTGELFF.

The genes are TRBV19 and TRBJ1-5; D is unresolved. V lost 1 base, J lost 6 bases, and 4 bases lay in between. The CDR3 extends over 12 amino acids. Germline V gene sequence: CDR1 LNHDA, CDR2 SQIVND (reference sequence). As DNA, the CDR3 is TGTGCCAGTAGTATAGCGGGTCAGCCCCAGCATTTT. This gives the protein CASSIAGQPQHF.

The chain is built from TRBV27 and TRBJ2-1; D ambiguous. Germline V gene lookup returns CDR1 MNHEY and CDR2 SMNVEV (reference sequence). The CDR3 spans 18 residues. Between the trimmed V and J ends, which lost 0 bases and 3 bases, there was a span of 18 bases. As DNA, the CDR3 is TGTGCCAGCAGTTTATCGATAGTCCAGCGTCCGGGCTACAATGAGCAGTTCTTC. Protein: CASSLSIVQRPGYNEQFF.

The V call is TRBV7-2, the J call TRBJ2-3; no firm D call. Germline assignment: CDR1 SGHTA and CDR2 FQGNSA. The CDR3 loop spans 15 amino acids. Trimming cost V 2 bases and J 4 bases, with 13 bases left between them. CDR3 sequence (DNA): TGTGCCAGCAGCTTAAGTAGGCTAGGCGCAGATACGCAGTATTTT. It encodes CASSLSRLGADTQYF.

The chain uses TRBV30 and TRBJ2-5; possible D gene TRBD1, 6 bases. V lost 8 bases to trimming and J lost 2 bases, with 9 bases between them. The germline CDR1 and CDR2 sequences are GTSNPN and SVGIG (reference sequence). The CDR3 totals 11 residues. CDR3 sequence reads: CAGQQQETQYF. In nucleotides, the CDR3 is TGTGCCGGACAGCAGCAAGAGACCCAGTACTTC.

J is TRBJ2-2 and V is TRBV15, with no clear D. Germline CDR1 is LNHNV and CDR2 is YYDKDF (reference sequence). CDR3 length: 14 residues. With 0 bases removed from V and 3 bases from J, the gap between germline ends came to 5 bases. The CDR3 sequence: CATSRDRYTGELFF. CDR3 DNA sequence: TGTGCCACCAGCAGAGATCGCTACACCGGGGAGCTGTTTTTT. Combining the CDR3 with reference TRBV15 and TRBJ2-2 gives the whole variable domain DAMVIQNPRYQVTQFGKPVTLSCSQTLNHNVMYWYQQKSSQAPKLLFHYYDKDFNNEADTPDNFQSRRPNTSFCFLDIRSPGLGDTAMYLCATSRDRYTGELFFGEGSRLTVL.

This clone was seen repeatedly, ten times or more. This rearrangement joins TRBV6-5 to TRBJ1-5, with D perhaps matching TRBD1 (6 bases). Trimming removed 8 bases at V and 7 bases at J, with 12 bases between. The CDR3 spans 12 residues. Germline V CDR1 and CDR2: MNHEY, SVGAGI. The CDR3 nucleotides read TGTGCCAGCCCTAGGGGGAAACAGCCCCAGCATTTT. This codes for CASPRGKQPQHF.

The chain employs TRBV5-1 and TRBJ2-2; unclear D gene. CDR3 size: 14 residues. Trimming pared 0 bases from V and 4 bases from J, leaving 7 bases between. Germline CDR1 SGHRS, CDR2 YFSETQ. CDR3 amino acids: CASSLDLSTGELFF. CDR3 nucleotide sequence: TGCGCCAGCAGCTTGGATCTTTCCACCGGGGAGCTGTTTTTT.

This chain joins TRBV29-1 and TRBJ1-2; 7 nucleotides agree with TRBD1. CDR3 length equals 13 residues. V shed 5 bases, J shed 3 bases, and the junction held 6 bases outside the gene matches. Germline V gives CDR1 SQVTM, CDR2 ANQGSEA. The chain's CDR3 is CSVWGDRDYGYTF. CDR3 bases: TGCAGCGTTTGGGGGGACAGAGACTATGGCTACACCTTC.

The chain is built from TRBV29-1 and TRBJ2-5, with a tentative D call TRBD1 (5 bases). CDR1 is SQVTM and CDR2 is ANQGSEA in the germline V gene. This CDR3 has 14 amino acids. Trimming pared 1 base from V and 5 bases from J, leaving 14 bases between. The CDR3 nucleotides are TGCAGCGTTGAAGGGACACCTCCTCAGGAGACCCAGTACTTC. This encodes CSVEGTPPQETQYF.

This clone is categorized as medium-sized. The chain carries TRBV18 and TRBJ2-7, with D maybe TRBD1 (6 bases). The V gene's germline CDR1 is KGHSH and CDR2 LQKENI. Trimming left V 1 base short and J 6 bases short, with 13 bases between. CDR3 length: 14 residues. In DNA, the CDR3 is TGTGCCAGCTCACCACGGGGTACCAGGGGCGAGCAGTACTTC. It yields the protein CASSPRGTRGEQYF.

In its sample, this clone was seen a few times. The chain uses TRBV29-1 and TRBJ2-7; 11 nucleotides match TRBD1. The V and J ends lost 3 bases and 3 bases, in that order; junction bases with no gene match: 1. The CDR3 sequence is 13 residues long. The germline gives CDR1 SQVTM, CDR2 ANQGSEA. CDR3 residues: CSVDGTGGYEQYF. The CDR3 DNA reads TGCAGCGTTGACGGGACAGGGGGCTACGAGCAGTACTTC.

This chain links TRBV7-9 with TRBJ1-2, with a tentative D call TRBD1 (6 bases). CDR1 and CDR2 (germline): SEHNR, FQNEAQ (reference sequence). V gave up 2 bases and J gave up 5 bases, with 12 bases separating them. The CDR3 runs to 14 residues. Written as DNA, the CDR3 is TGTGCCAGCAGCTTAAGACAGGAAGATTATGGCTACACCTTC. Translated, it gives CASSLRQEDYGYTF. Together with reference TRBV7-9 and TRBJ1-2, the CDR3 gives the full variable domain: DTGVSQNPRHKITKRGQNVTFRCDPISEHNRLYWYRQTLGQGPEFLTYFQNEAQLEKSRLLSDRFSAERPKGSFSTLEIQRTEQGDSAMYLCASSLRQEDYGYTFGSGTRLTVV.

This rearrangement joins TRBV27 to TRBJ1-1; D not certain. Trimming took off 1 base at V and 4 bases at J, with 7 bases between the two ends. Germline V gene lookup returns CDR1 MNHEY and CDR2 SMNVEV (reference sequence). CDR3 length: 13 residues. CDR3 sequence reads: CASSLLFGTEAFF. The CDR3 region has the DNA TGTGCCAGCAGTTTATTGTTTGGCACTGAAGCTTTCTTT.

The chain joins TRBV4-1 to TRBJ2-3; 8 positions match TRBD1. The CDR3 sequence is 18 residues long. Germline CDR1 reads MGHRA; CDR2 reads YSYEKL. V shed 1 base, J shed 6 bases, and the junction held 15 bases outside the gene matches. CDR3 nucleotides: TGCGCCAGCAGCCAAGTATTTTCCCAAGGACAGGGAAGGGATACGCAGTATTTT. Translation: CASSQVFSQGQGRDTQYF.

This chain's CDR3 is CASRLRRGGSDEQFF. In DNA, the CDR3 is TGTGCCAGCCGCCTCCGGCGGGGGGGCTCGGATGAGCAGTTCTTC. The rearrangement joins TRBV27 to TRBJ2-1, with TRBD2 matching over 9 bases. Germline-derived CDR1 and CDR2 are MNHEY and SMNVEV (reference sequence). This CDR3 comprises 15 residues. V gave up 8 bases and J gave up 8 bases; unmatched junction bases: 13.

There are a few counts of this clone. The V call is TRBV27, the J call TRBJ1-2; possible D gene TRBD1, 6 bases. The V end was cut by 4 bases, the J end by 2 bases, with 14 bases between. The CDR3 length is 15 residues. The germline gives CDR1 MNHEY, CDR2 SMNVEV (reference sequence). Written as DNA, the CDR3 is TGTGCCAGCAGTTCCCCGTTCCAGGGGAACTATGGCTACACCTTC. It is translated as CASSSPFQGNYGYTF.

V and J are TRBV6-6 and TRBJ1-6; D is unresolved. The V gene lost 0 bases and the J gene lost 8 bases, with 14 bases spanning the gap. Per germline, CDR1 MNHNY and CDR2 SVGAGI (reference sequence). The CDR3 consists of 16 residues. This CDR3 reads CASSYSRQEVDSPLHF. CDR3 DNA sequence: TGTGCCAGCAGTTACTCGAGGCAGGAAGTCGATTCACCCCTCCACTTT.

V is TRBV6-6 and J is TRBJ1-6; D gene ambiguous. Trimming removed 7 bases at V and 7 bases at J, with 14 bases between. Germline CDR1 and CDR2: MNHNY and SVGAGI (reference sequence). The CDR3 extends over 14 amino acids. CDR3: CASTWQVGNSPLHF. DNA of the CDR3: TGTGCCAGCACCTGGCAGGTGGGGAATTCACCCCTCCACTTT.